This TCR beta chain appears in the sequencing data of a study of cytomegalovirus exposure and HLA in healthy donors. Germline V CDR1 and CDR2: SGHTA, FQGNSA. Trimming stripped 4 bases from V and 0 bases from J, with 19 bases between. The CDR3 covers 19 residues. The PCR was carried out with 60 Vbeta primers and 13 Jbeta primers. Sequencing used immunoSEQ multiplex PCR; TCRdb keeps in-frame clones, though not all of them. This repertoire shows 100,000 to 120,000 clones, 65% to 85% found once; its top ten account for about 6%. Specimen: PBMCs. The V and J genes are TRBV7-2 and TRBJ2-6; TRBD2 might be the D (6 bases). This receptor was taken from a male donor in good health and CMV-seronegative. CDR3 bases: TGTGCCAGCAGCTGGAAGCGGGCCGCCTCCTTCTCTGGGGCCAACGTCCTGACTTTC. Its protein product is CASSWKRAASFSGANVLTF.